This T cell receptor (beta chain) is drawn from a study of cytomegalovirus exposure and HLA in healthy donors. Study-level findings and limits: Association of a missense DCLRE1C variant with TCR beta V- and J-gene trimming was reported in a later analysis.

The primer mix had 60 Vbeta and 13 Jbeta primers. Here immunoSEQ multiplex PCR was the method, and the copy in TCRdb shows in-frame clones only, minus some. Of 100,000 to 150,000 clones listed, about 80% were seen once; the top ten hold roughly 10%. The V segment lost 0 bases and the J segment 0 bases; nucleotides outside the gene matches: 9. This CDR3 region has 18 residues. From germline, CDR1 is SGDLS and CDR2 YYNGEE. Comment on this clone: The antigen is not known.

The rearrangement uses TRBV9 and TRBJ2-4; TRBD1 aligns across 7 bases. Sequenced input: PBMCs. The sequence derives from a man younger than 45 in good health and CMV-seropositive. CDR3 in DNA: TGTGCCAGCAGCGTAGTGAGGCAGGGGGAGATAGCCAAAAACATTCAGTACTTC. Translating gives CASSVVRQGEIAKNIQYF. Complete variable domain (other parts from reference TRBV9 and TRBJ2-4): DSGVTQTPKHLITATGQRVTLRCSPRSGDLSVYWYQQSLDQGLQFLIQYYNGEERAKGNILERFSAQQFPDLHSELNLSSLELGDSALYFCASSVVRQGEIAKNIQYFGAGTRLSVL.